This note documents a single TCR beta chain sequence. The data are from a study of OX40 agonist ivuxolimab in advanced cancers. Produced via immunoSEQ multiplex PCR; TCRdb's table is partial and in-frame only. The sample holds 70,000 or so clones; 80% to 85% are singletons and the top ten take 2% to 2.5%. Germline-derived CDR1 and CDR2 are MRHNA and SNTAGT. Trimming removed 0 bases from V and 6 bases from J; junction bases left unmatched: 4. CDR3 size: 15 residues. The V call is TRBV6-4, the J call TRBJ2-2, with 7 nucleotides matching TRBD2. The starting material was CD4+ or CD8+ T cells sorted from blood, obtained in a trial of the OX40 agonist ivuxolimab. The receptor comes from an adult with an advanced solid tumor such as melanoma, head and neck, liver or kidney cancer. The CDR3 nucleotides read TGTGCCAGCAGTGACTCAGGCGGGGGAGCCGGGGAGCTGTTTTTT. Protein product: CASSDSGGGAGELFF.